This TCR beta chain was retrieved from a study of OX40 agonist ivuxolimab in advanced cancers. Study-level results: Near-lowest levels of clonal expansion characterized partial responders at 0.1-3.0 mg/kg.

Assay: immunoSEQ multiplex PCR; the TCRdb copy retains only in-frame clones and omits some. The repertoire holds about 58,000 clones, with 82% as singletons. Trimming stripped 6 bases from V and 0 bases from J, with 21 bases between. Germline V gene data show CDR1 as ENHRY and CDR2 as SYGVKD. CDR3 size: 18 residues. As to this clone: What it recognizes is unknown.

The source of this sequence is an adult with an advanced solid tumor such as melanoma, head and neck, liver or kidney cancer. The chain combines TRBV10-3 with TRBJ1-3, with D perhaps TRBD1 (5 bases). Sequenced here: CD4+ or CD8+ T cells sorted from blood, sampled in a trial of the OX40 agonist ivuxolimab. CDR3: CAIRSSGTGSRSGNTIYF. The CDR3 DNA reads TGTGCCATCAGATCATCCGGGACGGGATCACGCTCTGGAAACACCATATATTTT.